A few counts support the clone carrying this T cell receptor beta chain. Its matching antigen is unknown. The CDR3 covers 15 residues. Trimming stripped 7 bases from V and 4 bases from J, with 22 bases between. CDR1 and CDR2 from the germline V gene are SQVTM and ANQGSEA. This entry belongs to a study of response to subunit inactivated influenza vaccine. Study observations and caveats: The authors offered the suggestion that each seasonal influenza vaccination recruits few new T cells.

TCRdb reanalysed the RT-PCR reads using MiXCR and keeps one entry per CDR3 protein. Of more than 600,000 distinct CDR3 sequences in the sample, 15% to 20% are singletons; the top ten hold about 11%. The chain uses TRBV29-1 and TRBJ1-2, with D possibly matching TRBD1 (5 bases). The TCR sequence derives from a man aged 50-60 years who received an inactivated influenza vaccine. The material was PBMCs from blood, obtained about 5 days after vaccination. The CDR3 DNA reads TGCAGCGCCCGAACGACAGCCAGTATTACCTATGGCTACACCTTC. Amino acids: CSARTTASITYGYTF. The full variable domain, completed using reference TRBV29-1 and TRBJ1-2, is SAVISQKPSRDICQRGTSLTIQCQVDSQVTMMFWYRQQPGQSLTLIATANQGSEATYESGFVIDKFPISRPNLTFSTLTVSNMSPEDSSIYLCSARTTASITYGYTFGSGTRLTVV.